Listed below are T cell receptor beta chains from one sample, sequenced in a study of blood T cell repertoires in COVID-19. Clones were sequenced by immunoSEQ multiplex PCR, and TCRdb holds only the in-frame ones, with some missing. The top ten clones hold 15% to 20% of a sample with about 110,000 clones, around four fifths of them seen once. Sequencing was carried out using peripheral blood. The receptors here all came from a woman in her sixties with acute or convalescent COVID-19. Each CDR3 is given with its conserved first and last residue. A D gene is named only where the DNA matches it firmly. Clone size appears in some rows only: once, few, many, or a class for an expanded clone.

length	size	D	J	V	DNA	CDR3
11	once	-	TRBJ1-1	TRBV6-5	TGTGCCAGCACCCGAGGGACTGAAGCTTTCTTT	CASTRGTEAFF
13	-	-	TRBJ1-6	TRBV12-3/TRBV12-4	TGTGCCAGCAGTGGGCCCGGGGGTTCACCCCTCCACTTT	CASSGPGGSPLHF
15	-	-	TRBJ1-6	TRBV9	TGTGCCAGCAAAGAGGGCAGCTCCTATAATTCACCCCTCCACTTT	CASKEGSSYNSPLHF
15	-	TRBD1	TRBJ2-1	TRBV15	TGTGCCACCAGACCCGGACAGGGGGCCTACAATGAGCAGTTCTTC	CATRPGQGAYNEQFF
14	-	-	TRBJ1-3	TRBV7-2	TGTGCCAGCAGCTTAGGCCAGGCTGGAAACACCATATATTTT	CASSLGQAGNTIYF
13	few	-	TRBJ2-5	TRBV9	TGTGCCAGCAGCGTAAGATCGTCAGGGACCCAGTACTTC	CASSVRSSGTQYF
14	-	-	TRBJ1-6	TRBV11-3	TGTGCCAGCAGCTTGCGCTGGTCGAATTCACCCCTCCACTTT	CASSLRWSNSPLHF
14	-	TRBD2	TRBJ2-5	TRBV5-4	TGTGCCAGCAGCTCTAGCGGGGTGGATGAGACCCAGTACTTC	CASSSSGVDETQYF
13	-	-	TRBJ1-5	TRBV28	TGTGCCAGCAGAACAGGGAACAATCAGCCCCAGCATTTT	CASRTGNNQPQHF
14	-	TRBD1	TRBJ2-4	TRBV5-1	TGCGCCAGCAGCTTGGAGACAGGGGGCAACATTCAGTACTTC	CASSLETGGNIQYF
15	-	TRBD1	TRBJ2-7	TRBV5-1	TGCGCCAGCAGCTTGGACCGGGACAGGTACTACGAGCAGTACTTC	CASSLDRDRYYEQYF
14	few	-	TRBJ2-1	TRBV28	TGTGCCAGCAGTTTAGGGCAGGGCCACAATGAGCAGTTCTTC	CASSLGQGHNEQFF
14	-	-	TRBJ2-3	TRBV13	TGTGCCAGCAGCCTCGAGGGGGGCACAGATACGCAGTATTTT	CASSLEGGTDTQYF
14	-	TRBD1	TRBJ1-5	TRBV7-3	TGTGCCAGCAGCTTGGGACAGCCTGGGGAGCCCCAGCATTTT	CASSLGQPGEPQHF
16	-	-	TRBJ1-2	TRBV11-2	TGTGCCAGCAGCTTCGACTCTACGCAGGCGGGCTATGGCTACACCTTC	CASSFDSTQAGYGYTF
14	-	-	TRBJ2-5	TRBV9	TGTGCCAGCAGCGCCCTCCCCCAGGGGGAGACCCAGTACTTC	CASSALPQGETQYF
13	-	TRBD1	TRBJ2-7	TRBV7-2	TGTGCCAGCAGCCGACACAGGGGATACGAGCAGTACTTC	CASSRHRGYEQYF
15	few	-	TRBJ2-1	TRBV28	TGTGCCAGCAGCCTCCGGGACACCTCCTACAATGAGCAGTTCTTC	CASSLRDTSYNEQFF
15	-	TRBD1	TRBJ1-5	TRBV28	TGTGCCAGCAGGCCTACAGGGGAGAGCAATCAGCCCCAGCATTTT	CASRPTGESNQPQHF
16	-	TRBD1	TRBJ1-2	TRBV3-1/TRBV3-2	TGTGCCAGCAGCCAAGATGGCGGGACAGGGAACTATGGCTACACCTTC	CASSQDGGTGNYGYTF
15	few	TRBD2	TRBJ2-3	TRBV7-3	TGTGCCAGCAGCCTCATAGGCGGGGGAATGAATACGCAGTATTTT	CASSLIGGGMNTQYF
14	-	-	TRBJ1-4	TRBV7-9	TGTGCCAGCAGTCCGGGACATATCAATGAAAAACTGTTTTTT	CASSPGHINEKLFF
18	-	-	TRBJ1-4	TRBV14	TGTGCCAGCAGCCAAGATGGTATCCTGGTCGGTGTTAGAGAAAAACTGTTTTTT	CASSQDGILVGVREKLFF
16	once	-	TRBJ1-1	TRBV18	TGTGCCAGCTCACCACCAGGCGGGGGGGATATCACTGAAGCTTTCTTT	CASSPPGGGDITEAFF
15	-	TRBD2	TRBJ2-3	TRBV6-2/TRBV6-3	TGTGCCAGCAGTTATCTAGCGGGGGTTACAGATACGCAGTATTTT	CASSYLAGVTDTQYF
14	-	-	TRBJ1-6	TRBV28	TGTGCCAGCAGCTCCCCGGGGGGTAATTCACCCCTCCACTTT	CASSSPGGNSPLHF
17	-	-	TRBJ2-2	TRBV5-6	TGTGCCAGCAGCTTGGCCAGGGGTCCCTCGGCAGCCGGGGAGCTGTTTTTT	CASSLARGPSAAGELFF
15	few	-	TRBJ1-5	TRBV29-1	TGCAGCGTCGTCCTTGAGAGGGCGGCGGATCAGCCCCAGCATTTT	CSVVLERAADQPQHF
15	-	TRBD1	TRBJ1-2	TRBV5-1	TGCGCCAGCAGCTCCCGGACAGGGGTTGAGAGTGGCTACACCTTC	CASSSRTGVESGYTF
15	-	TRBD2	TRBJ2-7	TRBV27	TGTGCCAGCAGTAGAGGAACTAGCGGGGGGTGGGAGCAGTACTTC	CASSRGTSGGWEQYF
15	-	TRBD1	TRBJ2-2	TRBV19	TGTGCCAGTAGGTTCAGGGGGCTGAACATCGGGGAGCTGTTTTTT	CASRFRGLNIGELFF
13	-	TRBD2	TRBJ2-1	TRBV12-3/TRBV12-4	TGTGCCAGCAGTTTCGGGAGGGGCCTAGTTGGATTCTTC	CASSFGRGLVGFF
18	-	-	TRBJ2-6	TRBV19	TGTGCCAGTAGTATAGCGTTCAGGAACCCTCCTGGGGCCAACGTCCTGACTTTC	CASSIAFRNPPGANVLTF
14	-	TRBD1	TRBJ1-2	TRBV5-3	TGTGCCAGAAGCCGGGACAGACCTAACTATGGCTACACCTTC	CARSRDRPNYGYTF
14	-	TRBD2	TRBJ2-7	TRBV7-2	TGTGCCAGCAGCTTTGTGGCGGGAGCCTACGAGCAGTACTTC	CASSFVAGAYEQYF
11	-	-	TRBJ1-1	TRBV20-1	TGCAGTGCTAGACACCGCGGTGAAGCTTTCTTT	CSARHRGEAFF
14	few	-	TRBJ2-1	TRBV27	TGTGCCAGCAGTTTAGGGGGGGCTCCGAATGAGCAGTTCTTC	CASSLGGAPNEQFF
15	-	TRBD1	TRBJ1-4	TRBV5-4	TGTGCCAGCAGCCAAACAGGGGAGGTGATTGAAAAACTGTTTTTT	CASSQTGEVIEKLFF
14	once	-	TRBJ1-2	TRBV24-1	TGTGCCACCAGTGACTATGCCAGGCCTCATGGCTACACCTTC	CATSDYARPHGYTF
17	once	TRBD1	TRBJ2-2	TRBV15	TGTGCCACCAGCAGTAGTCGGGACAGAGCGAACACCGGGGAGCTGTTTTTT	CATSSSRDRANTGELFF
14	-	-	TRBJ2-3	TRBV3-1/TRBV3-2	TGTGCCAGCAGCCAAGATGTAGCAACAGATACGCAGTATTTT	CASSQDVATDTQYF
15	-	-	TRBJ2-2	TRBV5-1	TGCGCCAGCAGCTTGTGGGCAACGACGTCCGGGGAGCTGTTTTTT	CASSLWATTSGELFF
12	-	-	TRBJ1-2	TRBV30	TGTGCCTGGAGTGTGACAGAGTATGGCTACACCTTC	CAWSVTEYGYTF